This T cell receptor beta chain was sequenced for a study of blood T cell repertoires in COVID-19. Clones were sequenced by immunoSEQ multiplex PCR, and TCRdb holds only the in-frame ones, with some missing. The sample yields under 150,000 clones, 81% seen once. CDR1 and CDR2 from the germline V gene are LGHNA and YNFKEQ. After removal of 1 base from V and 4 bases from J, the junction contained 6 bases not matched to a gene. CDR3 length: 16 amino acids. V gene TRBV4-2 combines with J gene TRBJ2-3, with 9 bases fitting TRBD2. The receptor comes from a man in his fifties with acute or convalescent COVID-19. Sequencing was carried out using peripheral blood. CDR3 sequence (DNA): TGTGCCAGCAGCCAAGCCATAGCGGGGGCGTCAGATACGCAGTATTTT. It specifies CASSQAIAGASDTQYF.